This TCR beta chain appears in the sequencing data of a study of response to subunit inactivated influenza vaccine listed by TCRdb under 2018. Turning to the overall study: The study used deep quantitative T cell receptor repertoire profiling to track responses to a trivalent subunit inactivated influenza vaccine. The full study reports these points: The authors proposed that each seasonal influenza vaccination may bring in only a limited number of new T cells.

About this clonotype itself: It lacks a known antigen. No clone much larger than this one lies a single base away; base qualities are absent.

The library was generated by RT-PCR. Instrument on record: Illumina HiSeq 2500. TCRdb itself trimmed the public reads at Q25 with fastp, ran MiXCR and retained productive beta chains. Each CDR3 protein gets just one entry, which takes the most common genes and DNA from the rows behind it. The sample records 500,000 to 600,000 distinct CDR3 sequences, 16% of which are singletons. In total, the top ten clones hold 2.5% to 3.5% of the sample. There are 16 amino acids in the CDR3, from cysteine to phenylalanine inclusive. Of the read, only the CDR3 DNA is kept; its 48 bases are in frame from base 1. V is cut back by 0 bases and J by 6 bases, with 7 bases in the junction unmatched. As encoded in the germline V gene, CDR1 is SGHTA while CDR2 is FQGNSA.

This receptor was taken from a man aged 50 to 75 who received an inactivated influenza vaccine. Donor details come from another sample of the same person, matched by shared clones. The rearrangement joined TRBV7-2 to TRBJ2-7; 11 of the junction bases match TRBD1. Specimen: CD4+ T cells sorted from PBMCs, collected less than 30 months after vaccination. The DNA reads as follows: TGTGCCAGCAGCTTAGCGTTAGGACAGGGGGCGGTCGAGCAGTACTTC. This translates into CASSLALGQGAVEQYF. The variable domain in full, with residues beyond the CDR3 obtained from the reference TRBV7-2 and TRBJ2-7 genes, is GAGVSQSPSNKVTEKGKDVELRCDPISGHTALYWYRQSLGQGLEFLIYFQGNSAPDKSGLPSDRFSAERTGGSVSTLTIQRTQQEDSAVYLCASSLALGQGAVEQYFGPGTRLTVT.